This T cell receptor beta chain comes out of a study of cytomegalovirus exposure and HLA in healthy donors. The length of the CDR3 is 13 residues. The V gene's germline CDR1 is WNHNN and CDR2 SYGVQD (reference sequence). V lost 4 bases and J 6 bases, leaving 10 bases between the germline ends. The study ran its PCR with 60 Vbeta and 13 Jbeta primers. Profiled with immunoSEQ multiplex PCR; TCRdb holds only in-frame clones, not every one. This sample yields about 140,000 clones, of which about 80% are seen a single time; approximately 1.5% belongs to the top ten. The sample was PBMCs. The receptor comes from a man younger than 45 in good health and CMV-seropositive. The gene calls are TRBV10-1 and TRBJ1-5; a weak D match, TRBD1 (5 bases). In DNA form, the CDR3 reads TGCGCCAGCAGTGCCAGGGTGGGTCAGCCCCAGCATTTT. Translated, it gives CASSARVGQPQHF.